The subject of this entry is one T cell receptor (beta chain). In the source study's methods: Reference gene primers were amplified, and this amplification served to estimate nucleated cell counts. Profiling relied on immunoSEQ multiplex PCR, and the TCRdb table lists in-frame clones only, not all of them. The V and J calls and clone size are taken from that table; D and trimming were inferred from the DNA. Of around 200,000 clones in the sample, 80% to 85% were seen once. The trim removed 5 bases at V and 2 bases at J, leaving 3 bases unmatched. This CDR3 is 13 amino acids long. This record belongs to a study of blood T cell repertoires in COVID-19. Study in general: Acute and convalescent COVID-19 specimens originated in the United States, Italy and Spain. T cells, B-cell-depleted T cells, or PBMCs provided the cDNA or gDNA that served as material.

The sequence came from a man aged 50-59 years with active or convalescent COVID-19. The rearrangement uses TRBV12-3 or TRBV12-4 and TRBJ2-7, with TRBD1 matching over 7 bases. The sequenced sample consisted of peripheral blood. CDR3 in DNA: TGTGCCAGCAGTGTAGGGACAGCCTACGAGCAGTACTTC. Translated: CASSVGTAYEQYF.